This entry lists 30 T cell receptor beta chains sequenced from one sample in a study of CD4+ T cells in melanoma. TCRdb's table, derived via immunoSEQ multiplex PCR, lists solely in-frame clones and lacks some. The repertoire has approximately 10,000 clones, roughly two thirds of them found once; the top ten carry roughly 15%. Specimen: cells from a culture (not recorded whether cultured in vitro). The receptors shown here come from a human donor with melanoma.

The V call is TRBV9, the J call TRBJ1-3; D call uncertain. CDR1 is SGDLS, CDR2 YYNGEE, per germline. The CDR3 is made up of 14 amino acids. V was cut by 1 base and J by 2 bases, with 7 bases left in between. CDR3 loop: CASSVSGTGNTIYF. In DNA form, the CDR3 reads TGTGCCAGCAGCGTATCAGGCACTGGAAACACCATATATTTT. Based on the CDR3 plus reference TRBV9 and TRBJ1-3, the full variable domain is DSGVTQTPKHLITATGQRVTLRCSPRSGDLSVYWYQQSLDQGLQFLIQYYNGEERAKGNILERFSAQQFPDLHSELNLSSLELGDSALYFCASSVSGTGNTIYFGEGSWLTVV.

This clone is medium-sized (0.01 to 0.1%) in the sample. As DNA, the CDR3 is TGTGCCAGTAGTATCGCCCTTAATGTCGGGGAGCTGTTTTTT. This sequence encodes CASSIALNVGELFF. The chain combines TRBV19 with TRBJ2-2, with D uncertain. Trimming left V 3 bases short and J 7 bases short, with 12 bases between. The CDR3 consists of 14 residues. The V gene's germline CDR1 is LNHDA and CDR2 SQIVND (reference sequence).

The gene calls are TRBV30 and TRBJ1-2, with D possibly TRBD1 on 5 matching bases. The CDR3 is made up of 15 amino acids. Trimming removed 7 bases at V and 6 bases at J, with 24 bases between. Germline CDR1 is GTSNPN and CDR2 is SVGIG (reference sequence). The CDR3: CAFATAPKRSNGYTF. Written as DNA, the CDR3 is TGTGCCTTTGCGACAGCACCCAAAAGATCAAATGGCTACACCTTC.

This chain connects TRBV28 to TRBJ2-7; 8 bases are a match to TRBD1. This CDR3 has 15 amino acids. V was clipped by 5 bases and J by 3 bases; unmatched bases: 9. CDR1 and CDR2 (germline): MDHEN, SYDVKM. CDR3 DNA: TGTGCCAGCAGTGGGACAGGATCGATAATCTACGAGCAGTACTTC. Its translation: CASSGTGSIIYEQYF.

This chain links TRBV5-4 with TRBJ2-3, with D possibly TRBD2 on 7 matching bases. There are 16 residues in the CDR3. Trimming left V 1 base short and J 2 bases short, with 14 bases between. Germline V gives CDR1 SGHNT, CDR2 YYREEE (reference sequence). The CDR3 here is CASSLLGGGITDTQYF. Here the CDR3 DNA reads TGTGCCAGCAGCTTGCTGGGCGGGGGCATCACAGATACGCAGTATTTT.

Judged by abundance, this clone is medium-sized. The chain combines TRBV23-1 with TRBJ2-2, with 8 bases identical to TRBD2. TRBV23-1 is reported as an ORF; its role is uncertain. This CDR3 contains 19 residues. Trimming cost V 5 bases and J 1 base; bases outside gene matches: 15. CDR3 amino acids: CASSKGCRAGGENTGELFF. CDR3 DNA: TGCGCCAGCAGTAAGGGTTGCAGGGCGGGGGGTGAGAACACCGGGGAGCTGTTTTTT.

The chain employs TRBV13 and TRBJ2-5; no definite D call. From germline, CDR1 is PRHDT and CDR2 FYEKMQ (reference sequence). The germline V and J ends were trimmed by 5 bases and 6 bases, with 13 bases remaining between them. The CDR3 is 13 residues long. For the CDR3, the DNA is TGTGCCAGCAGCATGACCCAAGCTCAGACCCAGTACTTC. It specifies CASSMTQAQTQYF.

This chain joins TRBV9 and TRBJ2-2; the D is unclear. The CDR3 length is 11 residues. V dropped 8 bases and J dropped 6 bases, with 8 bases sitting between them. Germline lookup yields CDR1 SGDLS and CDR2 YYNGEE. The CDR3 loop reads CASSAAGELFF. The DNA for the CDR3 is TGTGCCAGTTCCGCCGCCGGGGAGCTGTTTTTT.

The table lists this clone with a few counts. The chain employs TRBV5-1 and TRBJ1-5; no reliable D call. V was pared by 2 bases and J by 4 bases, with 7 bases between. Germline V lookup: CDR1 SGHRS, CDR2 YFSETQ. The CDR3 length is 13 residues. The CDR3 reads CASSFGVNQPQHF. The CDR3 DNA reads TGCGCCAGCAGCTTCGGGGTAAATCAGCCCCAGCATTTT. Based on the CDR3 plus reference TRBV5-1 and TRBJ1-5, the full variable domain is KAGVTQTPRYLIKTRGQQVTLSCSPISGHRSVSWYQQTPGQGLQFLFEYFSETQRNKGNFPGRFSGRQFSNSRSEMNVSTLELGDSALYLCASSFGVNQPQHFGDGTRLSIL.

The gene calls are TRBV19 and TRBJ2-2; 8 nucleotides line up with TRBD2. Trimming removed 3 bases from V and 6 bases from J; junction bases left unmatched: 6. Germline V gene sequence: CDR1 LNHDA, CDR2 SQIVND (reference sequence). CDR3 length: 15 residues. DNA for the CDR3: TGTGCCAGTAGTATCTCCAGCGGGGGTGCCGGGGAGCTGTTTTTT. Protein sequence: CASSISSGGAGELFF.

The sample holds one count of this clone. The J gene is TRBJ2-5, the V gene TRBV5-1; the D gene is possibly TRBD1 (7 bases). Per germline, CDR1 SGHRS and CDR2 YFSETQ. This CDR3 comprises 14 residues. V lost 3 bases and J 1 base, leaving 10 bases between the germline ends. This chain's CDR3 is CASSSQGGQETQYF. The DNA of the CDR3 is TGCGCCAGCAGCTCCCAGGGGGGCCAAGAGACCCAGTACTTC.

This clone was counted a few times. The chain couples TRBV5-4 to TRBJ1-1, with 7 nucleotides matching TRBD1. The CDR3 has 14 residues. Germline values: CDR1 SGHNT, CDR2 YYREEE (reference sequence). With V trimmed by 4 bases and J by 2 bases, 5 bases remained unmatched. This chain's CDR3 is CASSAQGRNTEAFF. CDR3 nucleotides: TGTGCCAGCAGCGCACAGGGGAGAAACACTGAAGCTTTCTTT.

The J gene is TRBJ1-2, the V gene TRBV7-9; D perhaps matches TRBD1 (5 bases). Trimming stripped 5 bases from V and 3 bases from J, with 13 bases between. The CDR3 is 14 residues long. Germline V gene data show CDR1 as SEHNR and CDR2 as FQNEAQ (reference sequence). Here the CDR3 DNA reads TGTGCCAGCAGCCCCCAGGCAGGGTACTATGGCTACACCTTC. Encoded protein: CASSPQAGYYGYTF. Together with reference TRBV7-9 and TRBJ1-2, the CDR3 gives the full variable domain: DTGVSQNPRHKITKRGQNVTFRCDPISEHNRLYWYRQTLGQGPEFLTYFQNEAQLEKSRLLSDRFSAERPKGSFSTLEIQRTEQGDSAMYLCASSPQAGYYGYTFGSGTRLTVV.

This clone was seen a few times. This chain connects TRBV9 to TRBJ2-1; D is unclear. The CDR3 covers 14 residues. V was shortened by 0 bases and J by 3 bases, with 7 bases between the two germline ends. The V gene's germline CDR1 is SGDLS and CDR2 YYNGEE. This CDR3 is CASSVGRNYNEQFF. The DNA for the CDR3 is TGTGCCAGCAGCGTAGGGCGGAACTACAATGAGCAGTTCTTC.

The rearrangement links TRBV4-1 to TRBJ2-7; D is ambiguous. The V end lost 1 base, the J end lost 2 bases, and 12 bases lay between the germline ends. The CDR3 runs 15 residues. CDR1 and CDR2 from the germline V gene are MGHRA and YSYEKL. In nucleotides, the CDR3 is TGCGCCAGCAGCCAAGGACCCCTCACTCCCTACGAGCAGTACTTC. It is translated as CASSQGPLTPYEQYF.

The chain uses TRBV7-9 and TRBJ2-3; D not resolved. V was trimmed by 1 base and J by 13 bases, leaving 12 bases between them. Germline-derived CDR1 and CDR2 are SEHNR and FQNEAQ (reference sequence). The CDR3 loop spans 12 amino acids. In DNA, the CDR3 is TGTGCCAGCAGCTTAGAGAGCTTGATGGAGTATTTT. It is translated as CASSLESLMEYF.

The V call is TRBV5-6, the J call TRBJ1-1; 7 bases are a match to TRBD1. Trimming cost V 4 bases and J 5 bases; bases outside gene matches: 5. Germline CDR1 reads SGHDT; CDR2 reads YYEEEE. This CDR3 region has 13 residues. CDR3 DNA sequence: TGTGCCAGCAGCCTCGGGACAGCTACTGAAGCTTTCTTT. Its translation: CASSLGTATEAFF.

This chain links TRBV5-1 with TRBJ1-1; 7 bases line up with TRBD1. Germline V gene sequence: CDR1 SGHRS, CDR2 YFSETQ. The CDR3 sequence is 13 residues long. After removal of 5 bases from V and 5 bases from J, the junction contained 6 bases not matched to a gene. CDR3 coding DNA: TGCGCCAGCAGTAGGAGACAGGGAACTGAAGCTTTCTTT. Amino acid sequence: CASSRRQGTEAFF.

This chain joins TRBV11-2 and TRBJ1-3; D may be TRBD1 (5 bases). Germline V gives CDR1 SGHAT, CDR2 FQNNGV. The CDR3 runs to 16 residues. Trimming removed 1 base at V and 2 bases at J, with 12 bases between. CDR3 nucleotides: TGTGCCAGCAGCTTAGTGCAGGGCTCGGCTGGAAACACCATATATTTT. Protein product: CASSLVQGSAGNTIYF.

This rearrangement joins TRBV6-6 to TRBJ1-6; D unresolved. Germline CDR1 is MNHNY and CDR2 is SVGAGI (reference sequence). Trimming removed 6 bases from V and 2 bases from J, with 14 bases in between. The CDR3 covers 16 residues. The CDR3 reads CASSPYPTPYNSPLHF. CDR3 in DNA: TGTGCCAGCAGCCCCTACCCAACGCCCTATAATTCACCCCTCCACTTT.

The chain joins TRBV14 to TRBJ1-1; 7 positions match TRBD1. V shed 4 bases, J shed 11 bases, and the junction held 13 bases outside the gene matches. The CDR3 runs 14 residues. Germline lookup yields CDR1 SGHDN and CDR2 FVKESK. This CDR3 reads CASSPAGGKFNAFF. For the CDR3, the DNA is TGTGCCAGCAGCCCAGCAGGGGGAAAGTTTAATGCTTTCTTT.

This clone appeared a single time. The chain combines TRBV30 with TRBJ1-5; tentatively, D is TRBD1 (5 bases). CDR3 length equals 14 residues. V was pared by 0 bases and J by 2 bases, with 8 bases between. The germline gives CDR1 GTSNPN, CDR2 SVGIG (reference sequence). Here the CDR3 DNA reads TGTGCCTGGAGTGTATCACAGGGCAATCAGCCCCAGCATTTT. Translation: CAWSVSQGNQPQHF.

The chain combines TRBV6-1 with TRBJ1-1; D uncertain. V gave up 10 bases and J gave up 1 base, with 16 bases separating them. The CDR3 runs 14 residues. Germline V CDR1 and CDR2: MNHNS, SASEGT. The chain's CDR3 is CATSRGTSNTEAFF. CDR3 bases: TGTGCCACCTCCAGAGGCACCTCGAACACTGAAGCTTTCTTT.

The V call is TRBV6-5, the J call TRBJ1-6; 8 bases are shared with TRBD1. The trim removed 6 bases at V and 7 bases at J, leaving 2 bases unmatched. This CDR3 region has 13 residues. Germline CDR1 reads MNHEY; CDR2 reads SVGAGI. CDR3 residues: CASRGTGNSPLHF. For the CDR3, the DNA is TGTGCCAGCAGAGGGACAGGCAATTCACCCCTCCACTTT.

This clone was counted between two and nine times. CDR3 residues: CASTGGIEGDTGELFF. The CDR3 bases are TGTGCCAGCACCGGTGGAATCGAAGGCGACACCGGGGAGCTGTTTTTT. J is TRBJ2-2 and V is TRBV7-6, with D hard to call. CDR1 and CDR2 from the germline V gene are SGHVS and FNYEAQ. With 7 bases removed from V and 3 bases from J, the gap between germline ends came to 18 bases. The CDR3 length is 16 residues.

The CDR3 nucleotides read TGTGCCAGCTCACCACCGGGGCGCCAGGATAACTATGGCTACACCTTC. Translating gives CASSPPGRQDNYGYTF. The chain uses TRBV18 and TRBJ1-2, with D possibly matching TRBD1 (5 bases). The CDR3 is 16 residues long. Germline loops: CDR1 KGHSH, CDR2 LQKENI. Between the trimmed V and J ends, which lost 0 bases and 1 base, there was a span of 12 bases.

The V call is TRBV19, the J call TRBJ1-4; D may be TRBD1 (5 bases). Per germline, CDR1 LNHDA and CDR2 SQIVND (reference sequence). Trimming removed 2 bases from V and 6 bases from J, with 10 bases in between. This CDR3 is built from 14 residues. The DNA for the CDR3 is TGTGCCAGTAGTATACAGGGCGGCTATGAAAAACTGTTTTTT. Its translation: CASSIQGGYEKLFF.

This clone was picked up a small number of times. This chain joins TRBV9 and TRBJ1-6, with 9 bases aligning to TRBD1. The germline gives CDR1 SGDLS, CDR2 YYNGEE. Trimming took 4 bases from V and 5 from J; bases not matched to a gene: 4. This CDR3 region has 15 residues. The DNA of the CDR3 is TGTGCCAGCAGCAGCGGGGACAGGGATAATTCACCCCTCCACTTT. Its translation is CASSSGDRDNSPLHF. The full variable domain, completed using reference TRBV9 and TRBJ1-6, is DSGVTQTPKHLITATGQRVTLRCSPRSGDLSVYWYQQSLDQGLQFLIQYYNGEERAKGNILERFSAQQFPDLHSELNLSSLELGDSALYFCASSSGDRDNSPLHFGNGTRLTVT.

V usage is TRBV27 and J usage is TRBJ2-3, with D possibly being TRBD2 (9 bases). CDR3 size: 14 residues. CDR1 MNHEY and CDR2 SMNVEV come from the germline V gene (reference sequence). The germline V and J ends were trimmed by 11 bases and 4 bases, with 19 bases remaining between them. The CDR3 nucleotides are TGTGCCCAGGGGGCTAGCGGGGTTGCAGATACGCAGTATTTT. Encoded protein: CAQGASGVADTQYF.

The chain combines TRBV10-3 with TRBJ1-1, with D maybe TRBD1 (6 bases). The V end lost 6 bases, the J end lost 1 base, and 12 bases lay between the germline ends. From germline, CDR1 is ENHRY and CDR2 SYGVKD. The CDR3 has 14 residues. The CDR3 nucleotides read TGTGCCATCAGATGGGAGGGGGGGAACACTGAAGCTTTCTTT. Encoded protein: CAIRWEGGNTEAFF.